This T cell receptor (beta chain) was recorded in a study of cytomegalovirus exposure and HLA in healthy donors. The PCR employed 60 Vbeta primers together with 13 Jbeta primers. Method: immunoSEQ multiplex PCR; TCRdb's copy keeps in-frame clones and lacks some. The sample carries about 200,000 clones, approximately 79% recorded once. The CDR3 spans 15 residues. V was clipped by 6 bases and J by 3 bases; unmatched bases: 8. Germline V CDR1 and CDR2: MNHNY, SVGAGI (reference sequence). The sequence was obtained from a woman under 40 in good health and CMV-seropositive. This chain links TRBV6-6 with TRBJ2-5; 9 nucleotides agree with TRBD2. The sample taken for sequencing was PBMCs. CDR3: CASRPPRLAEETQYF. The CDR3 bases are TGTGCCAGCAGGCCACCGAGACTAGCGGAAGAGACCCAGTACTTC.